What follows is one TCR beta chain and its context. There are many counts of this clonotype. The clone's antigen remains unknown. There are no base qualities to consult, and no much larger clone falls within one base. This specimen belongs to a study of identical twins (dated by TCRdb to the mid-2010s). As for the study more broadly: The study deep-sequenced TCR alpha and beta repertoires from monozygotic twins, unrelated adults of various ages and cord blood to test whether fetal clonotypes persist. To rule out contamination, replicate twin experiments were performed at different times with different library preparation protocols. The paper as a whole reports these results and caveats: Abundant cord blood beta clonotypes had fewer insertions, young adult naive repertoires showed a similar but weaker trend, and memory repertoires showed no such trend. A weaker excess of twin sharing was found in beta out-of-frame sequences because the signal-to-noise ratio was lowered by fewer shared sequences. Out-of-frame TCR alpha sequences shared between twins showed an excess of low generation-probability sequences compared with coincidental sharing between unrelated individuals. Zero-insertion analyses could be partly confounded by invariant T cells such as MAIT and iNKT, though diverse VJ usage argued against such confounding for most clonotypes. Recombination models systematically underestimated out-of-frame TCR alpha sharing in monozygotic twins but agreed with sharing between unrelated individuals. Because the same donors could not be followed over many years, the conclusions depended on cross-sectional statistical analysis.

Library prep was done by 5' RACE. Sequencer: Illumina HiSeq 2000. Template switching introduced a universal primer binding site; the final cDNA contained a unique molecular identifier, enabling accurate counting of TCR cDNA molecules. First-strand cDNA for TCR alpha and beta chains was synthesized from specific primers in the conserved constant-segment region. To control for contamination, every cDNA library carried two barcodes: a SMART-Mk sample barcode plus Illumina barcodes. TruSeq adapter sequences and Illumina sample barcodes were added in two successive PCR steps. The TCR alpha and beta cDNA libraries were sequenced on the Illumina HiSeq platform using custom primers. Per the source publication's procedure: Raw reads were processed with MiGEC to extract unique molecular identifiers, and MiXCR was used to determine CDR3 positions. For each individual, recombination models were inferred using an EM algorithm with the repgenHMM and IGoR tools. The tcR package in R was used for shared clonotype analysis, with sharing normalized by the product of cloneset sizes. To study raw recombination without the effects of thymic and clonal selection, out-of-frame nonproductive sequences were analyzed. TCRdb cleaned the public reads at Q25 with fastp, built clones with MiXCR and kept in-frame beta chains. Every CDR3 protein is listed once, alongside the most common genes and DNA of its rows. Clone size and V and J calls follow TCRdb, not the original study. The sample table contains roughly 700,000 distinct CDR3 sequences; only one count was recorded for approximately 9% of them. The ten largest clonotypes hold around 0.95% of the sample.

Looking up the germline V gene yields CDR1 MDHEN and CDR2 SYDVKM. The CDR3 numbers 15 residues from cysteine through phenylalanine. Only CDR3 DNA is held: 45 bases, read in frame from base 1. Relative to germline, V is missing 6 bases and J is missing 9 bases, with 10 bases of the junction outside any gene match. All donors were healthy Caucasians. Three pairs of female monozygotic twins, all aged roughly 18 to 30 years, made up the twin cohort. The RNA used for TCR libraries was isolated from peripheral blood mononuclear cells. The data also belong to a second study, concerning yellow fever vaccine responses in identical twins. The second study's paper adds: The authors reported that the T cell response to vaccination in identical twins appeared partly convergent and partly personalized. Focusing on identical twins, the study followed the T cell clones that responded to the vaccine, and did so with precision.

The sequence was collected from a woman aged 18-29 years in good health. Specimen: PBMCs. Recombination joined TRBV28 with TRBJ2-5, with 13 junctional bases fitting TRBD2. The nucleotide sequence reads as follows: TGTGCCAGCAGCCAACCGGGACTAGCGGGACCAGCCCAGTACTTC. This encodes CASSQPGLAGPAQYF. Extended through the reference TRBV28 and TRBJ2-5 proteins, this CDR3 yields the full variable domain: DVKVTQSSRYLVKRTGEKVFLECVQDMDHENMFWYRQDPGLGLRLIYFSYDVKMKEKGDIPEGYSVSREKKERFSLILESASTNQTSMYLCASSQPGLAGPAQYFGPGTRLLVL.